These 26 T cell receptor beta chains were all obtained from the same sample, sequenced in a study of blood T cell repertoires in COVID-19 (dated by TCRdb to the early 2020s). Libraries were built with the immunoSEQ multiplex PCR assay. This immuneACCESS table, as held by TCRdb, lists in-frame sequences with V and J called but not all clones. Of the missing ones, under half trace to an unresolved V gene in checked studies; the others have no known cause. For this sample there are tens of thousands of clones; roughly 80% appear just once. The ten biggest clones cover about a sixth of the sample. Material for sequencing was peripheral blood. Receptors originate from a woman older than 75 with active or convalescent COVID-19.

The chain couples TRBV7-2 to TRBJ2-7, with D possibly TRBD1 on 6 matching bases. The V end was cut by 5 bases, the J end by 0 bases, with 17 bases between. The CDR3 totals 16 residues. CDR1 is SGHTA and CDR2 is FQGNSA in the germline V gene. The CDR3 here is CASSLFGTQNSYEQYF. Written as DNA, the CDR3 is TGTGCCAGCAGCCTCTTTGGGACACAAAACTCCTACGAGCAGTACTTC.

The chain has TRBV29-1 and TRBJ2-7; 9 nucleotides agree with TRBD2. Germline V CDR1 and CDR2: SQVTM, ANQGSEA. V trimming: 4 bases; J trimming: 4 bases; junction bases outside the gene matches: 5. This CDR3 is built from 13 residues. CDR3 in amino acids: CSVGVTSGYEQYF. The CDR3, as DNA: TGCAGCGTTGGGGTGACTAGCGGTTACGAGCAGTACTTC.

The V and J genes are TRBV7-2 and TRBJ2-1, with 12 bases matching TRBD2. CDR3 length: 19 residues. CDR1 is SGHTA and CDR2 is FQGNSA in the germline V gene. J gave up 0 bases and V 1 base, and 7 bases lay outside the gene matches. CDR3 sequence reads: CASSLVLSSGGASYNEQFF. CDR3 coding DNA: TGTGCCAGCAGCTTAGTGCTCTCTAGCGGGGGGGCCTCCTACAATGAGCAGTTCTTC.

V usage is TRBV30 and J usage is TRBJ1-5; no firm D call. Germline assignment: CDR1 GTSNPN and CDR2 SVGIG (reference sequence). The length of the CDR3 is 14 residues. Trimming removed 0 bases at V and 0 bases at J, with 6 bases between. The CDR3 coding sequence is TGTGCCTGGAGTGTACTGAATAGCAATCAGCCCCAGCATTTT. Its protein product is CAWSVLNSNQPQHF.

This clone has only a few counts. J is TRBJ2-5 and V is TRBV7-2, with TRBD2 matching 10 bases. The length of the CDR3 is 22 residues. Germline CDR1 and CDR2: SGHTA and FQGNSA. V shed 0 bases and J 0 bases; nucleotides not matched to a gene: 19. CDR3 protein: CASSLAGASGRLAGWYQETQYF. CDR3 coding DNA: TGTGCCAGCAGCTTAGCAGGGGCCTCCGGGAGACTAGCGGGCTGGTACCAAGAGACCCAGTACTTC.

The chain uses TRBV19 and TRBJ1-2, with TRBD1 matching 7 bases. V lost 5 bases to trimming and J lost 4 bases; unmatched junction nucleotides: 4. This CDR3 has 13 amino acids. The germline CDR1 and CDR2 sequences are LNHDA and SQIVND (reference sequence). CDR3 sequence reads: CASSLQGTYGYTF. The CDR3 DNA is TGTGCCAGTAGTCTACAGGGGACCTATGGCTACACCTTC.

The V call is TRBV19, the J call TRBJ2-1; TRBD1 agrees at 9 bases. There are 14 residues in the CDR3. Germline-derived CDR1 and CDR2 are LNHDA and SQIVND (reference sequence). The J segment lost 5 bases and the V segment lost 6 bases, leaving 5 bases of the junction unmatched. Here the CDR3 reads CASRRQGVNNEQFF. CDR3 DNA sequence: TGTGCCAGTAGGCGACAGGGGGTTAACAATGAGCAGTTCTTC.

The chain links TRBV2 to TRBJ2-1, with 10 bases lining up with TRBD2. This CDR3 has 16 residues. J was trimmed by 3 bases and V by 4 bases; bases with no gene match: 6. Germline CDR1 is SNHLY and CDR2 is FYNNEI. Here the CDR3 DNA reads TGTGCCAGCAGTGGGCAAGCGGGAGGGCGCTACAATGAGCAGTTCTTC. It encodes CASSGQAGGRYNEQFF.

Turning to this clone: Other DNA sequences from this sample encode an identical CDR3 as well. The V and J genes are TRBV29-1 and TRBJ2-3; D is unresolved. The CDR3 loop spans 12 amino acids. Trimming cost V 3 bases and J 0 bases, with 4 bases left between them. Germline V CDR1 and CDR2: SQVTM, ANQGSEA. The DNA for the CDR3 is TGCAGCGTTGACCCTAGCACAGATACGCAGTATTTT. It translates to CSVDPSTDTQYF.

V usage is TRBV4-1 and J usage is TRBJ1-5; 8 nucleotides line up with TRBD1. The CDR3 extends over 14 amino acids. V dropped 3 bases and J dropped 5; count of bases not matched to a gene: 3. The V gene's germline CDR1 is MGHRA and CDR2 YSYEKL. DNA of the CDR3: TGCGCCAGCAGCCAGGAGACAGGGGATCAGCCCCAGCATTTT. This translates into CASSQETGDQPQHF.

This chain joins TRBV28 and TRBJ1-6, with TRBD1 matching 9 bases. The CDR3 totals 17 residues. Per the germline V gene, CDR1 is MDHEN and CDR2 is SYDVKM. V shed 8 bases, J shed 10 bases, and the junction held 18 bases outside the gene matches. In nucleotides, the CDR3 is TGTGCCAGCCGCTCTCACTCCGGGACAGGGTATGGGTCACCCCTCCACTTT. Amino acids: CASRSHSGTGYGSPLHF.

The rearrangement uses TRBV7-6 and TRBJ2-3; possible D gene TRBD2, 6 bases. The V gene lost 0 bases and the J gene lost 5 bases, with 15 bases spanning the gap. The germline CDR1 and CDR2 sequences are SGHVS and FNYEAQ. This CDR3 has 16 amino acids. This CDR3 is CASSLAYREKVDTQYF. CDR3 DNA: TGTGCCAGCAGCTTAGCCTACCGGGAGAAGGTAGATACGCAGTATTTT.

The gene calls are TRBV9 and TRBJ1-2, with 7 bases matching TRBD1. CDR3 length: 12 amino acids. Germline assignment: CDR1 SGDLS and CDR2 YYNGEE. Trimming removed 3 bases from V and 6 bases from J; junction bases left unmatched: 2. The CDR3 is CASSGQGDGYTF. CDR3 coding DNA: TGTGCCAGCAGCGGACAGGGAGATGGCTACACCTTC. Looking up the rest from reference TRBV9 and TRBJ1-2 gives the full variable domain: DSGVTQTPKHLITATGQRVTLRCSPRSGDLSVYWYQQSLDQGLQFLIQYYNGEERAKGNILERFSAQQFPDLHSELNLSSLELGDSALYFCASSGQGDGYTFGSGTRLTVV.

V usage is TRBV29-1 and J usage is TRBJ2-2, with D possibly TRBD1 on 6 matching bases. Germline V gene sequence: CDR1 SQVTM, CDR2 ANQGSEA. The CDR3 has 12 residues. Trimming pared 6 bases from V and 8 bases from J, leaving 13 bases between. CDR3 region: CSVRQALGELFF. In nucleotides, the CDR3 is TGCAGCGTACGACAGGCTCTGGGGGAGCTGTTTTTT.

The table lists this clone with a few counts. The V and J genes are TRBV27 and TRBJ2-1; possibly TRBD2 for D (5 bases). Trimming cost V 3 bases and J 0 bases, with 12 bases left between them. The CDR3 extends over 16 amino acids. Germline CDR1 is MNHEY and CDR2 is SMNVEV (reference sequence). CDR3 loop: CASSFSSGSSYNEQFF. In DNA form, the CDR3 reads TGTGCCAGCAGTTTCTCAAGCGGAAGCTCCTACAATGAGCAGTTCTTC.

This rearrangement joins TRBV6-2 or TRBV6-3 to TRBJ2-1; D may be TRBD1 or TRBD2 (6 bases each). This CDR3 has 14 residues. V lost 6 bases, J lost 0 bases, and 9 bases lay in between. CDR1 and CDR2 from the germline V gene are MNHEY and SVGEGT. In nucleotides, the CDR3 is TGTGCCAGCAGCCGGGGGCTCTCCTACAATGAGCAGTTCTTC. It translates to CASSRGLSYNEQFF.

CDR3 nucleotides: TGTGCCAGCAGCCCGCTCGGGACTGAAGCTTTCTTT. Its translation is CASSPLGTEAFF. The chain joins TRBV7-6 to TRBJ1-1; D remains ambiguous. With 5 bases removed from V and 5 bases from J, the gap between germline ends came to 9 bases. This CDR3 comprises 12 residues. CDR1 is SGHVS and CDR2 is FNYEAQ in the germline V gene.

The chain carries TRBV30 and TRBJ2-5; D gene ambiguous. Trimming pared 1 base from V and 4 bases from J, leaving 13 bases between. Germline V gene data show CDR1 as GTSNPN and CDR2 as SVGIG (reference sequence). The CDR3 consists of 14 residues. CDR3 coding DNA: TGTGCCTGGAGTGAGGCGGCCGTCTCAGAGACCCAGTACTTC. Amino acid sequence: CAWSEAAVSETQYF.

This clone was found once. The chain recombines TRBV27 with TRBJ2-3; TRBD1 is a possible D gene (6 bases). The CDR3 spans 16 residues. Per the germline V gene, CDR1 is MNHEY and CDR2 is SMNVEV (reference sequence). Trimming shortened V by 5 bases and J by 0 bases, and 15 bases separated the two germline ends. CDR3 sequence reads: CASSLRQALSTDTQYF. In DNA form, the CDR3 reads TGTGCCAGCAGTCTCAGACAGGCACTCAGCACAGATACGCAGTATTTT.

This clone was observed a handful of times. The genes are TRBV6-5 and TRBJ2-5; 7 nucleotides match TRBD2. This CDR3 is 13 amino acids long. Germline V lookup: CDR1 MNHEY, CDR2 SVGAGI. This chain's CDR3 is CSSREGWWETQYF. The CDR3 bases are TGTTCCTCAAGGGAGGGCTGGTGGGAGACCCAGTACTTC.

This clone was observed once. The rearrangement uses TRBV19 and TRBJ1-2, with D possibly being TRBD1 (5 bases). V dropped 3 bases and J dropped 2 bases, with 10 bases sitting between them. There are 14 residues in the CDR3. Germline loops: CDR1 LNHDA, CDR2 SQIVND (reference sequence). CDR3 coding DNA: TGTGCCAGTAGTATCAAGGACACCAACTATGGCTACACCTTC. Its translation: CASSIKDTNYGYTF.

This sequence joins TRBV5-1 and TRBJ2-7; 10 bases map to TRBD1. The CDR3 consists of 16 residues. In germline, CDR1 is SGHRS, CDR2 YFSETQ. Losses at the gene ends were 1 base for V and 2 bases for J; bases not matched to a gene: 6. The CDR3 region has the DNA TGCGCCAGCAGCTTGAAGGACAGGGGGTTTACCTACGAGCAGTACTTC. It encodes CASSLKDRGFTYEQYF.

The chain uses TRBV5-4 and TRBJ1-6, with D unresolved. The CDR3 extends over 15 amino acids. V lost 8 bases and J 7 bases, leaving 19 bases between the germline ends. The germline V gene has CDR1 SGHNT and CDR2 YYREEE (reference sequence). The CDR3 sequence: CARDRGRDMNSPLHF. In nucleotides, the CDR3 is TGTGCCAGGGACCGGGGTCGTGATATGAATTCACCCCTCCACTTT.

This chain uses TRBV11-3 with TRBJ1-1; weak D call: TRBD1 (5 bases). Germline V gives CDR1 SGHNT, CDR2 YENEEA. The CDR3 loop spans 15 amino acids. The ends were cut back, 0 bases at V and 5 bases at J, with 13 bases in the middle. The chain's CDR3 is CASSLDGRVGTEAFF. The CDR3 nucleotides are TGTGCCAGCAGCTTAGATGGCAGGGTAGGGACTGAAGCTTTCTTT.

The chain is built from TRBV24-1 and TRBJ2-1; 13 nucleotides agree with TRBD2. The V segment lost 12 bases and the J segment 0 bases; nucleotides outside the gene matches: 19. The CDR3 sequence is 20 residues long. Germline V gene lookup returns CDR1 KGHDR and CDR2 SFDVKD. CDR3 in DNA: TGTGCCCCTAAACTACGGCCGGGACTAGCGGGGTTAAGCTCCTACAATGAGCAGTTCTTC. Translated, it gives CAPKLRPGLAGLSSYNEQFF.

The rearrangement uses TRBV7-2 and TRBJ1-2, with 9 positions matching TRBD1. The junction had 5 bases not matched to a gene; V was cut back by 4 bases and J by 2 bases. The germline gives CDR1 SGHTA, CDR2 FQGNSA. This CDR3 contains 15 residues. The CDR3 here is CASSSLGQGNYGYTF. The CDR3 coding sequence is TGTGCCAGCAGCTCCCTGGGACAGGGAAACTATGGCTACACCTTC.